This TCR beta chain is from a study of blood T cell repertoires in COVID-19. With 3 bases clipped from V and 6 bases from J, the junction kept 11 bases outside the gene matches. CDR3 length: 17 residues. Germline V gene data show CDR1 as LGHDT and CDR2 as YNNKEL (reference sequence). The data were produced by immunoSEQ multiplex PCR, yet TCRdb's version contains in-frame clones alone and is incomplete. The data contain around 40,000 clones, approximately 87% of them singletons. The rearrangement joins TRBV3-1 (or the pseudogene TRBV3-2) to TRBJ2-2; TRBD2 matches 9 bases. The sample comprised peripheral blood. The TCR comes from a middle-aged man with COVID-19, enrolled during active disease. The CDR3 here is CASSHLILAGKAGELFF. CDR3 nucleotides: TGTGCCAGCAGCCATTTGATTCTAGCGGGAAAGGCCGGGGAGCTGTTTTTT.